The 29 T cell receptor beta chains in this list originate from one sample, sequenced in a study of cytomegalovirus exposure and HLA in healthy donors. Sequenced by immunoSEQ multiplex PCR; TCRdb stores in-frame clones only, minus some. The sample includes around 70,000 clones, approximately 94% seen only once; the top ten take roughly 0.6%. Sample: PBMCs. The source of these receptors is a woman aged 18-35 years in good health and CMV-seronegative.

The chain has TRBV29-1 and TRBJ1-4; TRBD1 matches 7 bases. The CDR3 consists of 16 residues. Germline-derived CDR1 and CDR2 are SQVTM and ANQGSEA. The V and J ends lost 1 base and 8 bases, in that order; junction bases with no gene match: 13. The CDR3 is CSVEALTAGGGEKLFF. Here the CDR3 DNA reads TGCAGCGTTGAAGCACTCACGGCAGGGGGAGGAGAAAAACTGTTTTTT.

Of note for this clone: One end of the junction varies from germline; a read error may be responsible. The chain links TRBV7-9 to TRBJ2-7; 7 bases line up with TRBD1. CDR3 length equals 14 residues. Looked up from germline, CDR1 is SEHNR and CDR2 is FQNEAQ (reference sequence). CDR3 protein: CASSLAIDRVPGNF. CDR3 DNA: TGTGCCAGCAGCTTAGCGATAGACAGGGTCCCTGGGAACTTC. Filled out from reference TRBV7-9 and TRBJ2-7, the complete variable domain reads DTGVSQNPRHKITKRGQNVTFRCDPISEHNRLYWYRQTLGQGPEFLTYFQNEAQLEKSRLLSDRFSAERPKGSFSTLEIQRTEQGDSAMYLCASSLAIDRVPGNFGPGTRLTVT.

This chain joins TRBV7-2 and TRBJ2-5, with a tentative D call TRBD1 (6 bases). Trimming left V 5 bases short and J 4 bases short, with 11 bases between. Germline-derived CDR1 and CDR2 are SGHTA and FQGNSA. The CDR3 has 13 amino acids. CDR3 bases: TGTGCCAGCAGCCCGGACAGTCGAGAGACCCAGTACTTC. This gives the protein CASSPDSRETQYF.

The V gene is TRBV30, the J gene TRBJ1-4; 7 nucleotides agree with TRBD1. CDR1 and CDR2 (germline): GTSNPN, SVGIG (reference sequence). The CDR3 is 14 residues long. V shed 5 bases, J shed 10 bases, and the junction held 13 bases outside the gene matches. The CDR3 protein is CAWGPQGIGGKLFF. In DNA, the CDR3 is TGTGCCTGGGGGCCACAGGGGATAGGTGGAAAACTGTTTTTT.

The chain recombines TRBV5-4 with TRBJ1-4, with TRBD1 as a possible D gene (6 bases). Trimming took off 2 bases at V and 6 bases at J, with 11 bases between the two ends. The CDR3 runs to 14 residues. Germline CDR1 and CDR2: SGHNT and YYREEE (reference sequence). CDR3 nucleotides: TGTGCCAGCAGCTTACAGGGCCTAGATGAAAAACTGTTTTTT. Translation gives CASSLQGLDEKLFF.

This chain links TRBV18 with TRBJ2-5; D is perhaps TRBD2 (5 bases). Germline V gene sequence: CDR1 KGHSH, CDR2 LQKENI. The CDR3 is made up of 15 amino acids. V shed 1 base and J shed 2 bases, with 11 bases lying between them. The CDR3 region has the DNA TGTGCCAGCTCACCACAGCTCCGGGGTCAAGAGACCCAGTACTTC. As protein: CASSPQLRGQETQYF.

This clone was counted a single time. CDR3 DNA sequence: TGTGCCAGCAGTACCAGGGAGGGCACTGAAGCTTTCTTT. Its protein product is CASSTREGTEAFF. The chain joins TRBV6-6 to TRBJ1-1; D perhaps matches TRBD1 (5 bases). The V end lost 5 bases, the J end lost 4 bases, and 11 bases lay between the germline ends. CDR3 size: 13 residues. CDR1 is MNHNY and CDR2 is SVGAGI in the germline V gene (reference sequence).

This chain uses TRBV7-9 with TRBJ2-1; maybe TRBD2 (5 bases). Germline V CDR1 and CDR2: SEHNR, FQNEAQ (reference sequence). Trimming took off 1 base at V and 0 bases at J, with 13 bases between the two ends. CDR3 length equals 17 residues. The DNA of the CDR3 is TGTGCCAGCAGCTTAGTGGTGTTGGGGAGCTCCTACAATGAGCAGTTCTTC. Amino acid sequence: CASSLVVLGSSYNEQFF. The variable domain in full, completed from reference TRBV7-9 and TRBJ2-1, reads DTGVSQNPRHKITKRGQNVTFRCDPISEHNRLYWYRQTLGQGPEFLTYFQNEAQLEKSRLLSDRFSAERPKGSFSTLEIQRTEQGDSAMYLCASSLVVLGSSYNEQFFGPGTRLTVL.

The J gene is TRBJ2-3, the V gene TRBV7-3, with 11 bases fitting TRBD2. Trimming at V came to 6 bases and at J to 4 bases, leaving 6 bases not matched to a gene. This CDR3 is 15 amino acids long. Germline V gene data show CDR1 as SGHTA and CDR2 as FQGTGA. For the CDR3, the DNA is TGTGCCAGCAGTTTTAGCGGGGGGGCCCCAGATACGCAGTATTTT. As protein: CASSFSGGAPDTQYF.

CDR3 in DNA: TGTGCCAGCAGACAAACCGGGACAGGGATCTATGGCTACACCTTC. Translating it yields CASRQTGTGIYGYTF. The chain couples TRBV6-5 to TRBJ1-2; TRBD1 agrees at 9 bases. J gave up 4 bases and V 6 bases, and 9 bases lay outside the gene matches. There are 15 residues in the CDR3. The germline V gene has CDR1 MNHEY and CDR2 SVGAGI.

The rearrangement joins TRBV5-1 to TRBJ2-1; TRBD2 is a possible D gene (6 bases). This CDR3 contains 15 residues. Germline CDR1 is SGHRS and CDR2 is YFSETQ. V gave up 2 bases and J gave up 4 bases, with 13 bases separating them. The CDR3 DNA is TGCGCCAGCAGCTTCTCTTTAGCGGAATACAATGAGCAGTTCTTC. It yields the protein CASSFSLAEYNEQFF.

For the CDR3, the DNA is TGTGCCAGCCTCTTTAACTATGGCTACACCTTC. It encodes CASLFNYGYTF. This sequence joins TRBV6-5 and TRBJ1-2; the D is unclear. Trimming shortened V by 8 bases and J by 1 base, and 5 bases separated the two germline ends. CDR1 and CDR2 from the germline V gene are MNHEY and SVGAGI. The CDR3 totals 11 residues.

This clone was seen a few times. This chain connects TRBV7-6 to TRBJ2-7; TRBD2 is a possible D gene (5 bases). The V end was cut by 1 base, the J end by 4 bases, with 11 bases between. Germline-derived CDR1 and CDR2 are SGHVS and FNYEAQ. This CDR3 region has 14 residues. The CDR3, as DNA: TGTGCCAGCAGCTTAGGGGCCAGCGGATACGAGCAGTACTTC. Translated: CASSLGASGYEQYF.

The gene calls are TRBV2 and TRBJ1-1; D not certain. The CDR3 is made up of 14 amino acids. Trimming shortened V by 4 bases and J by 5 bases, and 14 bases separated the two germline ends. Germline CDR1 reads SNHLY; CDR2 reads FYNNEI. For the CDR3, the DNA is TGTGCCAGCAGTGGCTTGGAGGGCGCGACTGAAGCTTTCTTT. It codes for CASSGLEGATEAFF. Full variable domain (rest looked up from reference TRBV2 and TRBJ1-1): EPEVTQTPSHQVTQMGQEVILRCVPISNHLYFYWYRQILGQKVEFLVSFYNNEISEKSEIFDDQFSVERPDGSNFTLKIRSTKLEDSAMYFCASSGLEGATEAFFGQGTRLTVV.

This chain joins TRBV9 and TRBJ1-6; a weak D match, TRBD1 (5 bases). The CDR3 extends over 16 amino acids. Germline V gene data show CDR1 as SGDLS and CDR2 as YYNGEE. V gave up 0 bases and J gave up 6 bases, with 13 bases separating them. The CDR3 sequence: CASSVGGGLSNSPLHF. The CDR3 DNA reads TGTGCCAGCAGCGTAGGGGGGGGACTCAGTAATTCACCCCTCCACTTT.

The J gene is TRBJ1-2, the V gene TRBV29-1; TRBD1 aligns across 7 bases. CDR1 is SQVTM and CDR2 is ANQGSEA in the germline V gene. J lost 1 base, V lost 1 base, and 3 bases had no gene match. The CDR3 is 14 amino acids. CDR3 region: CSVEVAGGNYGYTF. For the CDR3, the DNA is TGCAGCGTTGAAGTGGCAGGGGGTAACTATGGCTACACCTTC.

DNA for the CDR3: TGCGCCAGCAGCTTGGCCGGACACCTAATAACCGGGGAGCTGTTTTTT. It yields the protein CASSLAGHLITGELFF. This chain connects TRBV5-1 to TRBJ2-2; a weak D match, TRBD1 (5 bases). The V end was cut by 0 bases, the J end by 5 bases, with 14 bases between. The germline V gene encodes CDR1 SGHRS and CDR2 YFSETQ. The CDR3 length is 16 residues.

CDR3 residues: CASSLAPRGKFDEQFF. The CDR3 nucleotides read TGCGCCAGCAGCTTGGCTCCCAGGGGGAAATTCGATGAGCAGTTCTTC. This sequence joins TRBV5-1 and TRBJ2-1; 7 bases match TRBD1. Germline V CDR1 and CDR2: SGHRS, YFSETQ. The CDR3 covers 16 residues. V trimming: 0 bases; J trimming: 8 bases; junction bases outside the gene matches: 11.

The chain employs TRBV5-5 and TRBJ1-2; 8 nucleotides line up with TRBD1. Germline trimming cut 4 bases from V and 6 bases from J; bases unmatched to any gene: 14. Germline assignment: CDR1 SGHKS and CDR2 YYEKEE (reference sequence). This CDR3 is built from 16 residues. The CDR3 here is CASSKQHKTGGDGYTF. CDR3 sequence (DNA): TGTGCCAGCAGCAAACAACATAAAACAGGGGGGGATGGCTACACCTTC.

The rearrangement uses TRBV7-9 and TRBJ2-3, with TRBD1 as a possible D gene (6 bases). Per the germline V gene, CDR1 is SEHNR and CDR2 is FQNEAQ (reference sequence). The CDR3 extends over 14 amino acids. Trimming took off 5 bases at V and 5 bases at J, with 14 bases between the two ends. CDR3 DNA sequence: TGTGCCAGCAGCCCCACTACAGGGCTAGATACGCAGTATTTT. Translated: CASSPTTGLDTQYF.

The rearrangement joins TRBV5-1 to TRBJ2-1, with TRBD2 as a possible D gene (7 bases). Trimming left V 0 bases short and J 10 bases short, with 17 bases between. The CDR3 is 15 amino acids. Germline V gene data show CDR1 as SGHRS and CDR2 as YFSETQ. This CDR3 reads CASSLAWGGAREQFF. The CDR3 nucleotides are TGCGCCAGCAGCTTGGCTTGGGGGGGGGCTAGGGAGCAGTTCTTC.

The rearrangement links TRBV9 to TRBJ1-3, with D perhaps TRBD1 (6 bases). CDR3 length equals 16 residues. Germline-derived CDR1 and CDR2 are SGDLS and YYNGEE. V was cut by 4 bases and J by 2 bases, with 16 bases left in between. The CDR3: CASSRTQGNAGNTIYF. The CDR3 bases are TGTGCCAGCAGCCGGACGCAGGGGAACGCTGGAAACACCATATATTTT.

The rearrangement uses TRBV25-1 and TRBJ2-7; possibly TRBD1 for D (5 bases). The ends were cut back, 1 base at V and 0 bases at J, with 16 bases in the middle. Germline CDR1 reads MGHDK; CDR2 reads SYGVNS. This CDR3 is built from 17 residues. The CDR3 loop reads CASSECSMGLSSYEQYF. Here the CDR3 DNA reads TGTGCCAGCAGTGAATGTAGCATGGGGCTGAGCTCCTACGAGCAGTACTTC.

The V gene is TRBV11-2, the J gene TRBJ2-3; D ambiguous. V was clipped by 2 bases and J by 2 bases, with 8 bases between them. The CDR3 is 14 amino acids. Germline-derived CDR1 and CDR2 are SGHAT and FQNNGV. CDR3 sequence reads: CASSLSRLTDTQYF. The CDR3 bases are TGTGCCAGCAGCTTATCCAGGCTCACAGATACGCAGTATTTT. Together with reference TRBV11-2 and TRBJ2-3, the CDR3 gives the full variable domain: EAGVAQSPRYKIIEKRQSVAFWCNPISGHATLYWYQQILGQGPKLLIQFQNNGVVDDSQLPKDRFSAERLKGVDSTLKIQPAKLEDSAVYLCASSLSRLTDTQYFGPGTRLTVL.

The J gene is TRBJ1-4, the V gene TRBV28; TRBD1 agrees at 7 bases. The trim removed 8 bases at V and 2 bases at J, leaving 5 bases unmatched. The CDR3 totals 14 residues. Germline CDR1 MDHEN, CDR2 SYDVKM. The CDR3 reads CASGQVSTNEKLFF. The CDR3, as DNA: TGTGCCAGCGGACAGGTCTCCACTAATGAAAAACTGTTTTTT.

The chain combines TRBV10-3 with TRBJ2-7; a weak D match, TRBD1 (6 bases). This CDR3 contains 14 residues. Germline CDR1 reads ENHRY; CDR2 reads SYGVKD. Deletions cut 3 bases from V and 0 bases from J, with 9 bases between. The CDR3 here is CAISDRGISYEQYF. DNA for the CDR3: TGTGCCATCAGTGACAGGGGAATCTCCTACGAGCAGTACTTC.

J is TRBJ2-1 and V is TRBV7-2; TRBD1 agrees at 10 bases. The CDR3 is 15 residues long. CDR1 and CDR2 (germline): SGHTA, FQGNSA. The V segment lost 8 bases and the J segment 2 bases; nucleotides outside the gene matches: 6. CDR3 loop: CASALGQGTYNEQFF. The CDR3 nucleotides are TGTGCCAGCGCTCTGGGACAGGGGACCTACAATGAGCAGTTCTTC. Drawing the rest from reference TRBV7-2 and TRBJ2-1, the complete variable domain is GAGVSQSPSNKVTEKGKDVELRCDPISGHTALYWYRQSLGQGLEFLIYFQGNSAPDKSGLPSDRFSAERTGGSVSTLTIQRTQQEDSAVYLCASALGQGTYNEQFFGPGTRLTVL.

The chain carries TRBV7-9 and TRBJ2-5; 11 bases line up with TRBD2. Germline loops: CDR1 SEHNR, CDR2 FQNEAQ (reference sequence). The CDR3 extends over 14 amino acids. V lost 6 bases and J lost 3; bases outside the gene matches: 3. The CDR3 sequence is CASRYSGGEETQYF. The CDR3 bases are TGTGCCAGCAGATATAGCGGGGGGGAAGAGACCCAGTACTTC.

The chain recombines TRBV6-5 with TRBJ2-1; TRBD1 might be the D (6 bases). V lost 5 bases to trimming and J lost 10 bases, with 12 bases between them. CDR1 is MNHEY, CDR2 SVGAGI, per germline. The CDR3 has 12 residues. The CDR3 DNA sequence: TGTGCCAGCAGTCCAGGGGTCGCGGAGCAGTTCTTC. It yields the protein CASSPGVAEQFF.